Reported below is one T cell receptor beta chain. CDR1 LNHDA and CDR2 SQIVND come from the germline V gene (reference sequence). V trimming: 5 bases; J trimming: 3 bases; junction bases outside the gene matches: 3. CDR3 length: 13 residues. The source of the sample is a study of T cell changes during pregnancy in multiple sclerosis. The repertoire was sequenced with immunoSEQ multiplex PCR; TCRdb's copy has only in-frame clones and lacks some. The profile shows just under 95,000 clones, approximately 92% of them singletons. V gene TRBV19 combines with J gene TRBJ2-5; TRBD1 agrees at 7 bases. This specimen was peripheral blood, taken in the first trimester of pregnancy. The receptor's source is a female donor with multiple sclerosis, enrolled in a pregnancy study. In DNA form, the CDR3 reads TGTGCCAGTAGTCCCGGGACAGAAGAGACCCAGTACTTC. Translating gives CASSPGTEETQYF.